What follows describes a single TCR beta chain. Its antigen is still unknown. This sample stems from a study of cytomegalovirus exposure and HLA in healthy donors. Study-wide results and limits: The investigators catalogued 150 or so TCR beta chains as cytomegalovirus-associated.

This CDR3 has 17 amino acids. In germline, CDR1 is SGHAT, CDR2 FQNNGV. Germline trimming cut 1 base from V and 2 bases from J; bases unmatched to any gene: 7. PCR employed 60 Vbeta and 13 Jbeta primers. Measured with immunoSEQ multiplex PCR; TCRdb has only the in-frame clones, and not every one. The sample yields 85,000 to 120,000 clones, 82% seen once. The sequenced material came from PBMCs. The chain recombines TRBV11-2 with TRBJ1-1; 10 nucleotides line up with TRBD1. This clonotype originated in a man aged 50-60 years in good health and CMV-seronegative. CDR3 residues: CASSLGGQGRFNTEAFF. The CDR3 nucleotides read TGTGCCAGCAGCTTAGGGGGACAGGGGCGGTTTAACACTGAAGCTTTCTTT.